Given below is one TCR beta chain in context. Antigen: not known. Method: immunoSEQ multiplex PCR; TCRdb's copy keeps in-frame clones and lacks some. The sample lists fewer than 250,000 clones; approximately 88% were seen once. The CDR3 runs to 16 residues. V gave up 2 bases and J gave up 0 bases, with 14 bases separating them. Per the germline V gene, CDR1 is KGHSH and CDR2 is LQKENI. This specimen comes from a study of cytomegalovirus exposure and HLA in healthy donors. General study results and limits: The study labeled approximately 150 TCR beta chains cytomegalovirus-associated. Subsequent analysis of the 100 to 150 validation repertoires found a tendency for first-cohort TCR clusters to co-occur.

This receptor was obtained from a woman in her twenties or thirties in good health and CMV-seropositive. The sequenced sample consisted of PBMCs. The V gene is TRBV18, the J gene TRBJ2-7, with a tentative D call TRBD1 (6 bases). CDR3 amino acids: CASSPNMDSSSYEQYF. The CDR3 coding sequence is TGTGCCAGCTCACCAAATATGGACAGTAGCTCCTACGAGCAGTACTTC.